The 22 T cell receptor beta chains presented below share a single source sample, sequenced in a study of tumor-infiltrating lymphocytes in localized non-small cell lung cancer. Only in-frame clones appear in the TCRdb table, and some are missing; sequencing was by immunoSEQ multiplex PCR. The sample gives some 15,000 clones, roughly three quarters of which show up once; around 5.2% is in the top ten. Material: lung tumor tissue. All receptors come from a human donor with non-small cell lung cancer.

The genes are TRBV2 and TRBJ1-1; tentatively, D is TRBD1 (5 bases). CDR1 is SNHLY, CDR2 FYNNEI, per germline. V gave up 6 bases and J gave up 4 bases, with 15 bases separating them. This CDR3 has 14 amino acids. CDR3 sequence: CASRDTETATEAFF. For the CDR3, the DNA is TGTGCCAGCAGGGACACAGAAACGGCCACTGAAGCTTTCTTT.

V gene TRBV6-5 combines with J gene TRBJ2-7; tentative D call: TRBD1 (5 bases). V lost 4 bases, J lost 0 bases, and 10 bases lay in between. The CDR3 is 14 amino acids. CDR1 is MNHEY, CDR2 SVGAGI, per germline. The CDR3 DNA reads TGTGCCAGCAGTTTAGGACATTCCTCCTACGAGCAGTACTTC. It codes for CASSLGHSSYEQYF.

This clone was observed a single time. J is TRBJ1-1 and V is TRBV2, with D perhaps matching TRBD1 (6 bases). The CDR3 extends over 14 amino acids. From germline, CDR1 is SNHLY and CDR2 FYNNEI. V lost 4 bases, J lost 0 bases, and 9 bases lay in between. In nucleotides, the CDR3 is TGTGCCAGCAGTGTGACAGGTGTGAACACTGAAGCTTTCTTT. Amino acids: CASSVTGVNTEAFF.

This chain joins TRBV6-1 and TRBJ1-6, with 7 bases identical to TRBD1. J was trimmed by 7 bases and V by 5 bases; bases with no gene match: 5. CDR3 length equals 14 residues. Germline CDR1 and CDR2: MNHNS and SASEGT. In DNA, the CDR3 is TGTGCCAGCAGTAGCCGACAGGGAAATTCACCCCTCCACTTT. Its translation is CASSSRQGNSPLHF.

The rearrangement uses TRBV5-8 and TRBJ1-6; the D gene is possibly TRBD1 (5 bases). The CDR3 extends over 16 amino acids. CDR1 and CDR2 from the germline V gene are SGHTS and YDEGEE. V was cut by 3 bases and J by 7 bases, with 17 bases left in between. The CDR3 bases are TGTGCCAGCAGCTGGCGGGACGCCGCGCCCAATTCACCCCTCCACTTT. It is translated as CASSWRDAAPNSPLHF.

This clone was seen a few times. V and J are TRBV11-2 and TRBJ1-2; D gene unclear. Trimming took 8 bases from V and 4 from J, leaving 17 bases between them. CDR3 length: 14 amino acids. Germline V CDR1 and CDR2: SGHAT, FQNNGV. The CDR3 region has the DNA TGTGCCAGCTCACCACTGGATAAAGTCTATGGCTACACCTTC. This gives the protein CASSPLDKVYGYTF.

The CDR3 reads CASSDGTGNGEQFF. The CDR3 DNA reads TGTGCCAGCAGTGACGGGACAGGGAATGGTGAGCAGTTCTTC. V is TRBV6-4 and J is TRBJ2-1; 9 positions match TRBD1. The CDR3 length is 14 residues. After removal of 2 bases from V and 9 bases from J, the junction contained 5 bases not matched to a gene. The germline CDR1 and CDR2 sequences are MRHNA and SNTAGT.

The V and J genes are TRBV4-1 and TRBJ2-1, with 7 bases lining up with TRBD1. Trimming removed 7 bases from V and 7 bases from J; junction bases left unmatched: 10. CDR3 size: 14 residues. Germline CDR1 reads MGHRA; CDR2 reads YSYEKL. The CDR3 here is CASTTGSKGNEQFF. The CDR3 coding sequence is TGCGCCAGCACGACAGGGAGTAAGGGGAATGAGCAGTTCTTC.

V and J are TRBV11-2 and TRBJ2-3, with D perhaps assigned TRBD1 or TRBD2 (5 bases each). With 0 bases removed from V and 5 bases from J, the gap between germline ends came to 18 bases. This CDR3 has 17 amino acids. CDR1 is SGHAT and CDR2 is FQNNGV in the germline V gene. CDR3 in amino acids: CASSLDSAGSFRDTQYF. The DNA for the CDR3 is TGTGCCAGCAGCTTAGATTCGGCAGGGAGTTTCAGAGATACGCAGTATTTT.

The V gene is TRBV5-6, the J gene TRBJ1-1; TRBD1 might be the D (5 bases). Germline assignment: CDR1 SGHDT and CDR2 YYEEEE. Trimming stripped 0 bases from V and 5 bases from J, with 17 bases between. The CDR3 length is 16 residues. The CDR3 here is CASSLDRVREGTEAFF. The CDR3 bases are TGTGCCAGCAGCTTGGATAGAGTCAGGGAGGGGACTGAAGCTTTCTTT.

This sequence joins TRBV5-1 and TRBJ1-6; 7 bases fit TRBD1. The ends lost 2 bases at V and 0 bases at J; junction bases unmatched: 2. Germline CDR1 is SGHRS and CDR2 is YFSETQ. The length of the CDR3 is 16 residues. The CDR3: CASSFTGVSYNSPLHF. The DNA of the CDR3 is TGCGCCAGCAGCTTTACAGGGGTCTCCTATAATTCACCCCTCCACTTT.

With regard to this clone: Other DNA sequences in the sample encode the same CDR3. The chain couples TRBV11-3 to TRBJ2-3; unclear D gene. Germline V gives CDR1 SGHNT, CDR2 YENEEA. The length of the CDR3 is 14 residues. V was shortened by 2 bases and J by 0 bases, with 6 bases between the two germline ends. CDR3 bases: TGTGCCAGCAGCTTAACGACAAGCACAGATACGCAGTATTTT. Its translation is CASSLTTSTDTQYF.

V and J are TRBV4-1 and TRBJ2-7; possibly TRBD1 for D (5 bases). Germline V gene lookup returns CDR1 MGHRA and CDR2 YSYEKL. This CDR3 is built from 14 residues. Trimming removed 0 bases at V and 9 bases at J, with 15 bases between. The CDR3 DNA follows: TGCGCCAGCAGCCAAGATTTCAGGGCAACCGGGCAGTACTTC. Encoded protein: CASSQDFRATGQYF.

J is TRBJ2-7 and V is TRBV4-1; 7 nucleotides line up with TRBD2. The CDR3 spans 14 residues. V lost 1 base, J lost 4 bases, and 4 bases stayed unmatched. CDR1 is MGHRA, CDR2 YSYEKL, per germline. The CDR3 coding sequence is TGCGCCAGCAGCCAAGCCCGGGGGGTATACGAGCAGTACTTC. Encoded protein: CASSQARGVYEQYF.

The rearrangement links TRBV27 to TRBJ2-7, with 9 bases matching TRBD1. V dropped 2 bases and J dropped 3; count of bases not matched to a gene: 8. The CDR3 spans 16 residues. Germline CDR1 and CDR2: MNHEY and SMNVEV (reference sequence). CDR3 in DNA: TGTGCCAGCAGTTTAATCAAACAGGGGGCGTACTACGAGCAGTACTTC. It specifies CASSLIKQGAYYEQYF.

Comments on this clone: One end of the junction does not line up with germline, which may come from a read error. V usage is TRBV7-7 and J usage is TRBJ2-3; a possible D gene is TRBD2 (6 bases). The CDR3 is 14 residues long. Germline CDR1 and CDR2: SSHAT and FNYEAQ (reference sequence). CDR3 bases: TGTGCTAGCAGCTTAGTGGTGGGGGGAGATACGCAGTATTTT. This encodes CASSLVVGGDTQYF.

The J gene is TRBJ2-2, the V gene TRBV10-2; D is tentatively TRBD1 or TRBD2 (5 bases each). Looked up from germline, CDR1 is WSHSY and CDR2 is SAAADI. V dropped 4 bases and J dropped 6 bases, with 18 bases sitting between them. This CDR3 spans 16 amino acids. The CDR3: CASSAHGQRGAGELFF. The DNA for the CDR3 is TGCGCCAGCAGTGCCCATGGGCAGAGGGGCGCCGGGGAGCTGTTTTTT.

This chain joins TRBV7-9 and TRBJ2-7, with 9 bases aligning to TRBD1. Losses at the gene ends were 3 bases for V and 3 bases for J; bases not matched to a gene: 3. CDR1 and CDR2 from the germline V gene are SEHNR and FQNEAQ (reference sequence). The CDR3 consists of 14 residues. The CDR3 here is CASSFGQGHYEQYF. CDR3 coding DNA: TGTGCCAGCAGCTTCGGACAGGGGCACTACGAGCAGTACTTC.

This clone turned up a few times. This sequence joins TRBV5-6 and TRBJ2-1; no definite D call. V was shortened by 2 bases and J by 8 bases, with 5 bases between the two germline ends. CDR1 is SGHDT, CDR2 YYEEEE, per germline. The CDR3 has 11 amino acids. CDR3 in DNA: TGTGCCAGCAGCTTAACGCATGAGCAGTTCTTC. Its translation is CASSLTHEQFF.

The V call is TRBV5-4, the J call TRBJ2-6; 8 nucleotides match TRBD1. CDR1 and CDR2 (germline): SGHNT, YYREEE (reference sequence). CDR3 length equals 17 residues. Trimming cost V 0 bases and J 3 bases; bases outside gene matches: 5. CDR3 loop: CASSLGTGSFGANVLTF. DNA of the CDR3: TGTGCCAGCAGCTTGGGGACAGGGAGTTTTGGGGCCAACGTCCTGACTTTC.

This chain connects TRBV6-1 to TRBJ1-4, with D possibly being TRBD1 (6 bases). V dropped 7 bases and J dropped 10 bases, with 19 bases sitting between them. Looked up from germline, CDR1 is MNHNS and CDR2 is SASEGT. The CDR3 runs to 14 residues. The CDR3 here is CASTPGQGGLKLFF. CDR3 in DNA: TGTGCCAGCACCCCGGGACAAGGGGGATTAAAACTGTTTTTT.

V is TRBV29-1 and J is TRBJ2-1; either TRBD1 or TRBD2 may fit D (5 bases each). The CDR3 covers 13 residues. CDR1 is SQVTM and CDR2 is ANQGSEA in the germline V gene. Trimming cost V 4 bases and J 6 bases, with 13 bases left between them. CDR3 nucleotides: TGCAGCGTTGCCAGGGAGATACTCAATGAGCAGTTCTTC. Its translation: CSVAREILNEQFF.